This T cell receptor (beta chain) was obtained from a study of cytotoxic CD8 clonotypes in ibrutinib-treated CLL. Regarding this clone: Its antigen is unidentified.

This CDR3 contains 14 residues. V shed 6 bases and J shed 3 bases, with 16 bases lying between them. The germline CDR1 and CDR2 sequences are SGHNT and YYREEE (reference sequence). The study, taken as a whole, reports: Clonality correlated strongly with circulating CD8+ T cells and exceeded age-matched healthy donors at baseline.

Only in-frame clones appear in the TCRdb table, and some are missing; sequencing was by immunoSEQ multiplex PCR. The data hold hundreds of thousands of clones, with roughly 85% observed a single time. This clonotype originated in a human donor with chronic lymphocytic leukemia. The sample consisted of PBMCs, taken before ibrutinib treatment. The chain links TRBV5-4 to TRBJ2-7; possibly TRBD1 for D (7 bases). Here the CDR3 reads CASTARQGGYEQYF. The DNA of the CDR3 is TGTGCCAGCACCGCCCGACAGGGAGGCTACGAGCAGTACTTC. Supplemented by reference TRBV5-4 and TRBJ2-7, the full variable domain reads ETGVTQSPTHLIKTRGQQVTLRCSSQSGHNTVSWYQQALGQGPQFIFQYYREEENGRGNFPPRFSGLQFPNYSSELNVNALELDDSALYLCASTARQGGYEQYFGPGTRLTVT.